This T cell receptor (beta chain) was captured in a study of metastatic and nonmetastatic thyroid tumors (dated by TCRdb to 2018 to 2020). Concerning the study at large: Repertoires from peripheral blood and from tumor or nodule tissue samples of malignant and benign thyroid patients were compared.

Findings and caveats that apply to the study as a whole: TCR beta diversity was reported as significantly higher in malignant tumors than in benign nodules, in both blood and tumor samples.

This clone has only a few counts. This receptor's antigen is unknown. No much larger clonotype is one base removed from it; base qualities were not supplied. None of the patients had been given any treatment before thyroid surgery. The study retrospectively analysed patient clinical samples collected from about 2012 to 2018 using T-cell receptor beta sequencing. V loses 0 bases of germline sequence and J loses 1 base, and the interval between the two ends is 14 bases. From its cysteine to its phenylalanine, the CDR3 spans 17 amino acids. Kept here is only the CDR3 DNA, which spans 51 bases and is read in frame from base 1. The germline V gene sets CDR1 to MNHEY and CDR2 to SVGEGT. The receptor library was made with PCR. Sequencer: Illumina HiSeq 4000. High-throughput sequencing was used to profile the TCR beta-chain CDR3 region of each patient. Per the authors' processing: The researchers built a classifier to tell apart papillary thyroid cancer patients with distant metastasis, based on CDR3 differences among clinicopathological groups. Repertoire diversity was assessed with the Shannon index, and tumor-blood repertoire similarity with the Morisita-Horn index. The public reads were reprocessed in TCRdb via fastp at Q25 and MiXCR, keeping in-frame beta chains. TCRdb assigned the V and J calls; the authors' analysis was not used. For this sample the table gives around 25,000 clones, of which more than 25% were detected only once. In total, the top ten clones hold about 17% of the sample.

Sample: blood. This receptor chain uses TRBV6-2 or TRBV6-3 and TRBJ2-3; the D gene remains uncertain. This TCR was sampled from a male donor with papillary thyroid cancer or a benign thyroid nodule (not recorded which). Some clones in this sample may be carry-over from other donors' samples. The DNA sequence follows: TGTGCCAGCAGTTACTCGCAGTCCCACACTCGCACAGATACGCAGTATTTT. It specifies CASSYSQSHTRTDTQYF.